Listed here are 27 T cell receptor beta chains from one sample, sequenced in a study of CD8+CD57+ T cells in acquired aplastic anemia. The TCR beta profiling, which covered VDJ combination and CDR3 sequence, was carried out using genomic DNA as the template. TCRdb independently ran MiXCR on the reads; one entry per CDR3 protein. The sample carries about 81,000 distinct CDR3 sequences, about half recorded once. Specimen: sorted CD4+, CD8+, or CD8+CD57+ T cells (not recorded which) from PBMCs. The receptor set was obtained from a human donor in good health, serving as a control.

The gene calls are TRBV5-5 and TRBJ1-5; 7 bases are a match to TRBD1. V dropped 4 bases and J dropped 6; count of bases not matched to a gene: 10. The CDR3 spans 15 residues. CDR1 and CDR2 (germline): SGHKS, YYEKEE (reference sequence). The CDR3 region is CASSGEQGSGQPQHF. For the CDR3, the DNA is TGTGCCAGCAGCGGGGAACAGGGGTCCGGTCAGCCCCAGCATTTT.

V usage is TRBV9 and J usage is TRBJ1-2; maybe TRBD1 (6 bases). The CDR3 totals 16 residues. From germline, CDR1 is SGDLS and CDR2 YYNGEE. The germline V and J ends were trimmed by 0 bases and 3 bases, with 15 bases remaining between them. CDR3 coding DNA: TGTGCCAGCAGCGTAGACGATGGGGGGCGAGACTATGGCTACACCTTC. It translates to CASSVDDGGRDYGYTF.

This chain connects TRBV10-2 to TRBJ1-2, with 8 positions matching TRBD1. Unmatched junction bases numbered 7, after V lost 3 bases and J lost 7 bases. The CDR3 spans 14 residues. The germline CDR1 and CDR2 sequences are WSHSY and SAAADI. CDR3 nucleotides: TGCGCCAGCAGTGATGAGGGACAGGAGGTTGGCTACACCTTC. Translated, it gives CASSDEGQEVGYTF.

This chain connects TRBV11-1 to TRBJ1-1; possible D gene TRBD1, 6 bases. Trimming cost V 5 bases and J 0 bases, with 16 bases left between them. Germline CDR1 and CDR2: SGHAT and FQDESV (reference sequence). This CDR3 has 16 amino acids. The CDR3 DNA sequence: TGTGCCAGCAGCCCTCATGTCGGGGGCCTGAACACTGAAGCTTTCTTT. It codes for CASSPHVGGLNTEAFF.

The rearrangement joins TRBV10-3 to TRBJ2-2; 7 bases align to TRBD2. V was pared by 4 bases and J by 1 base, with 6 bases of the junction left unmatched. CDR1 and CDR2 (germline): ENHRY, SYGVKD. The CDR3 has 16 residues. For the CDR3, the DNA is TGTGCCATCAGTGTTGACCTAGCGGTGAACACCGGGGAGCTGTTTTTT. It encodes CAISVDLAVNTGELFF.

Concerning this clonotype itself: One junction end does not reproduce the germline sequence, and a read error may be involved. The chain combines TRBV10-2 with TRBJ1-6; possibly TRBD1 for D (5 bases). CDR3 size: 13 residues. The germline gives CDR1 WSHSY, CDR2 SAAADI. CDR3 DNA: TGTGCCAGCAGTTCCCGGGACCGATCACCCCTCCACTTT. This codes for CASSSRDRSPLHF.

This clonotype was seen at least ten times. The rearrangement links TRBV5-1 to TRBJ1-1; D not resolved. Trimming left V 4 bases short and J 1 base short, with 8 bases between. The CDR3 is 13 residues long. CDR1 SGHRS and CDR2 YFSETQ come from the germline V gene. Here the CDR3 reads CASSLRGNTEAFF. CDR3 coding DNA: TGCGCCAGCAGCCTTCGTGGGAACACTGAAGCTTTCTTT.

This clonotype has just a few counts. V usage is TRBV10-3 and J usage is TRBJ2-6, with D perhaps matching TRBD1 or TRBD2 (8 bases each). Germline CDR1 and CDR2: ENHRY and SYGVKD. CDR3 length: 21 amino acids. With 7 bases removed from V and 2 bases from J, the gap between germline ends came to 30 bases. The chain's CDR3 is CAITSGGGRDRIGAGANVLTF. The CDR3 DNA reads as TGTGCCATCACCAGCGGGGGTGGCCGGGACAGGATTGGTGCTGGGGCCAACGTCCTGACTTTC.

The chain recombines TRBV27 with TRBJ2-2; D is uncertain. The CDR3 runs to 11 residues. Trimming removed 8 bases from V and 0 bases from J, with 1 base in between. CDR1 and CDR2 from the germline V gene are MNHEY and SMNVEV (reference sequence). CDR3 coding DNA: TGTGCCAGCGCGAACACCGGGGAGCTGTTTTTT. Protein sequence: CASANTGELFF.

V is TRBV7-2 and J is TRBJ1-6; the D is unclear. The germline CDR1 and CDR2 sequences are SGHTA and FQGNSA. V was trimmed by 7 bases and J by 11 bases, leaving 12 bases between them. There are 12 residues in the CDR3. CDR3 residues: CASTQTGPPLHF. As DNA, the CDR3 is TGTGCCAGCACTCAAACCGGTCCACCCCTCCACTTT.

This chain links TRBV5-5 with TRBJ1-1; D not resolved. V shed 2 bases and J shed 1 base, with 15 bases lying between them. CDR1 and CDR2 from the germline V gene are SGHKS and YYEKEE (reference sequence). CDR3 length: 16 amino acids. DNA of the CDR3: TGTGCCAGCAGCTTCGGGCCCCTCACCAGGAACACTGAAGCTTTCTTT. This sequence encodes CASSFGPLTRNTEAFF.

This clonotype was seen ten or more times. The rearrangement links TRBV11-1 to TRBJ2-3; 10 nucleotides line up with TRBD2. Germline V lookup: CDR1 SGHAT, CDR2 FQDESV (reference sequence). With 5 bases clipped from V and 3 bases from J, the junction kept 11 bases outside the gene matches. The CDR3 covers 17 residues. Here the CDR3 reads CASSHASGGAGTDTQYF. The CDR3 coding sequence is TGTGCCAGCAGCCACGCCAGCGGGGGGGCCGGTACAGATACGCAGTATTTT.

This clonotype appeared many times. The V call is TRBV25-1, the J call TRBJ2-3, with 12 bases lining up with TRBD2. The V gene's germline CDR1 is MGHDK and CDR2 SYGVNS. The junction had 3 bases not matched to a gene; V was cut back by 4 bases and J by 4 bases. The CDR3 has 15 amino acids. CDR3 region: CASSALAGGADTQYF. Here the CDR3 DNA reads TGTGCCAGCAGTGCCCTAGCGGGGGGGGCAGATACGCAGTATTTT.

The rearrangement links TRBV6-1 to TRBJ1-6; TRBD1 matches at 7 bases. The CDR3 contains 15 residues. J gave up 9 bases and V 8 bases, and 13 bases lay outside the gene matches. The germline CDR1 and CDR2 sequences are MNHNS and SASEGT. The CDR3: CASFASTGQGSPLHF. DNA for the CDR3: TGTGCCAGCTTTGCCTCGACAGGGCAGGGTTCACCCCTCCACTTT.

This CDR3 is CASSNLDRVSEAFF. As DNA, the CDR3 is TGTGCCAGCAGCAACCTTGACAGGGTTTCTGAAGCTTTCTTT. The chain links TRBV9 to TRBJ1-1; 7 bases agree with TRBD1. The ends lost 4 bases at V and 6 bases at J; junction bases unmatched: 9. Germline V gene sequence: CDR1 SGDLS, CDR2 YYNGEE. The CDR3 length is 14 residues.

In the case of this clonotype: A much larger clone sits a single nucleotide away, making a read error possible. V gene TRBV6-4 combines with J gene TRBJ2-2; TRBD2 is a possible D gene (5 bases). The germline CDR1 and CDR2 sequences are MRHNA and SNTAGT. The CDR3 has 14 residues. DNA for the CDR3: TGTGCCAGCAGTGCCTCGGAGGAGCCCGGGGAGCTGTTATTT. This encodes CASSASEEPGELLF.

At least ten counts were recorded for this clonotype. The rearrangement joins TRBV3-1 to TRBJ2-7; D unresolved. This CDR3 comprises 13 residues. Trimming shortened V by 5 bases and J by 4 bases, and 12 bases separated the two germline ends. CDR1 and CDR2 (germline): LGHDT, YNNKEL (reference sequence). The CDR3 reads CASSAKATYEQYF. CDR3 bases: TGTGCCAGCAGCGCTAAAGCGACGTACGAGCAGTACTTC.

This clonotype was seen a handful of times. A read error may explain this, as a much larger clone is one base away. This chain connects TRBV5-1 to TRBJ2-7; D is undetermined. The CDR3 runs 13 residues. Germline values: CDR1 SGHRS, CDR2 YFSETQ. The CDR3 loop reads CASRLDASYEQYF. CDR3 nucleotides: TGCGCCAGCAGATTGGACGCCTCCTACGAGCAGTACTTC.

The chain recombines TRBV10-3 with TRBJ2-7; D might be TRBD1 or TRBD2, each matching 5 bases. Trimming left V 10 bases short and J 2 bases short, with 15 bases between. The CDR3 length is 13 residues. Germline V CDR1 and CDR2: ENHRY, SYGVKD. This CDR3 reads CATTSWGTYEQYF. CDR3 coding DNA: TGTGCCACCACATCGTGGGGGACCTACGAGCAGTACTTC.

This clonotype was recorded a few times. The V call is TRBV9, the J call TRBJ1-6, with a possible D match to TRBD1 (5 bases). Per the germline V gene, CDR1 is SGDLS and CDR2 is YYNGEE. V lost 3 bases and J 0 bases, leaving 10 bases between the germline ends. This CDR3 spans 16 amino acids. This CDR3 is CASSADSASYNSPLHF. Written as DNA, the CDR3 is TGTGCCAGCAGCGCCGACAGCGCCTCCTATAATTCACCCCTCCACTTT.

This clonotype was seen ten or more times. The CDR3 DNA is TGTGCCAGCAGCTCAAACTCAGGGATTGGCGAAAAACTGTTTTTT. It is translated as CASSSNSGIGEKLFF. The J gene is TRBJ1-4, the V gene TRBV7-8; D is possibly TRBD1 (5 bases). Germline-derived CDR1 and CDR2 are SGHVS and FQNEAQ. The ends were cut back, 4 bases at V and 8 bases at J, with 17 bases in the middle. The CDR3 length is 15 residues.

In the case of this clonotype: The CDR3 carries no conserved terminal phenylalanine or tryptophan, so it likely arises from a read error. It is unclear where the CDR3 begins or ends on the DNA, so no DNA is shown, and the CDR3 is as TCRdb lists it. The V gene is TRBV19, the J gene TRBJ1-2. Germline CDR1 is LNHDA and CDR2 is SQIVND (reference sequence). The CDR3 numbers 12 amino acids, ends counted. This chain's CDR3 is CASSMAGSGNTL.

This chain uses TRBV2 with TRBJ2-2; TRBD1 agrees at 9 bases. CDR1 and CDR2 (germline): SNHLY, FYNNEI. Germline trimming cut 6 bases from V and 5 bases from J; bases unmatched to any gene: 7. The CDR3 runs to 15 residues. CDR3 nucleotides: TGTGCCAGCAGCCGTCCCGGGACAGGGACCGGGGAGCTGTTTTTT. It is translated as CASSRPGTGTGELFF.

This chain joins TRBV11-1 and TRBJ2-1; TRBD2 agrees at 13 bases. CDR1 is SGHAT and CDR2 is FQDESV in the germline V gene (reference sequence). V dropped 3 bases and J dropped 2; count of bases not matched to a gene: 10. The CDR3 contains 19 residues. CDR3 protein: CASSFSGTSGVVPYNEQFF. CDR3 sequence (DNA): TGTGCCAGCAGCTTCTCCGGGACTAGCGGGGTAGTACCCTACAATGAGCAGTTCTTC.

V is TRBV12-3 or TRBV12-4 and J is TRBJ2-2, with D unresolved. The CDR3 extends over 12 amino acids. The V and J ends lost 6 bases and 9 bases respectively, with 11 bases between them. The DNA for the CDR3 is TGTGCCAGCAGACCAGAAACGTGGGAGCTGTTTTTT. Translating gives CASRPETWELFF.

The chain has TRBV19 and TRBJ2-7, with D unresolved. Germline lookup yields CDR1 LNHDA and CDR2 SQIVND (reference sequence). Trimming pared 3 bases from V and 2 bases from J, leaving 11 bases between. This CDR3 contains 14 residues. CDR3 sequence: CASSIQKGPYEQYF. The CDR3 DNA reads as TGTGCCAGTAGTATCCAGAAGGGCCCCTACGAGCAGTACTTC.

The chain links TRBV25-1 to TRBJ2-7; D gene ambiguous. This CDR3 is 13 amino acids long. Germline CDR1 reads MGHDK; CDR2 reads SYGVNS. Trimming took 2 bases from V and 5 from J, leaving 10 bases between them. The CDR3 is CASSEMARNEQYF. In DNA form, the CDR3 reads TGTGCCAGCAGTGAAATGGCAAGAAACGAGCAGTACTTC.